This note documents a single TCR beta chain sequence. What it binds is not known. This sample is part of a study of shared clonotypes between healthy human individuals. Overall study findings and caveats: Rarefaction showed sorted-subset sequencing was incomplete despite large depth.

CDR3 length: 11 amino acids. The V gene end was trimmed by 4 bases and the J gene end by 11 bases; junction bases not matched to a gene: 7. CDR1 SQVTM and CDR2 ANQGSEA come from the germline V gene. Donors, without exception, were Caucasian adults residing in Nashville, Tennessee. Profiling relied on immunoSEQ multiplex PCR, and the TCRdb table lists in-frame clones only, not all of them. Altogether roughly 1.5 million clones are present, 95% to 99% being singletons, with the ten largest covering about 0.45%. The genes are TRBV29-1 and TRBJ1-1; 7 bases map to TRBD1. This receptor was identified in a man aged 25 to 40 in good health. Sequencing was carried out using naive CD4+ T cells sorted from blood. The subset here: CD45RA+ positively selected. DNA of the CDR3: TGCAGCGTTGCCTATGGGACAGTTGCTTTCTTT. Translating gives CSVAYGTVAFF. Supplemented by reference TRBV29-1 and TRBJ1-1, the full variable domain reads SAVISQKPSRDICQRGTSLTIQCQVDSQVTMMFWYRQQPGQSLTLIATANQGSEATYESGFVIDKFPISRPNLTFSTLTVSNMSPEDSSIYLCSVAYGTVAFFGQGTRLTVV.